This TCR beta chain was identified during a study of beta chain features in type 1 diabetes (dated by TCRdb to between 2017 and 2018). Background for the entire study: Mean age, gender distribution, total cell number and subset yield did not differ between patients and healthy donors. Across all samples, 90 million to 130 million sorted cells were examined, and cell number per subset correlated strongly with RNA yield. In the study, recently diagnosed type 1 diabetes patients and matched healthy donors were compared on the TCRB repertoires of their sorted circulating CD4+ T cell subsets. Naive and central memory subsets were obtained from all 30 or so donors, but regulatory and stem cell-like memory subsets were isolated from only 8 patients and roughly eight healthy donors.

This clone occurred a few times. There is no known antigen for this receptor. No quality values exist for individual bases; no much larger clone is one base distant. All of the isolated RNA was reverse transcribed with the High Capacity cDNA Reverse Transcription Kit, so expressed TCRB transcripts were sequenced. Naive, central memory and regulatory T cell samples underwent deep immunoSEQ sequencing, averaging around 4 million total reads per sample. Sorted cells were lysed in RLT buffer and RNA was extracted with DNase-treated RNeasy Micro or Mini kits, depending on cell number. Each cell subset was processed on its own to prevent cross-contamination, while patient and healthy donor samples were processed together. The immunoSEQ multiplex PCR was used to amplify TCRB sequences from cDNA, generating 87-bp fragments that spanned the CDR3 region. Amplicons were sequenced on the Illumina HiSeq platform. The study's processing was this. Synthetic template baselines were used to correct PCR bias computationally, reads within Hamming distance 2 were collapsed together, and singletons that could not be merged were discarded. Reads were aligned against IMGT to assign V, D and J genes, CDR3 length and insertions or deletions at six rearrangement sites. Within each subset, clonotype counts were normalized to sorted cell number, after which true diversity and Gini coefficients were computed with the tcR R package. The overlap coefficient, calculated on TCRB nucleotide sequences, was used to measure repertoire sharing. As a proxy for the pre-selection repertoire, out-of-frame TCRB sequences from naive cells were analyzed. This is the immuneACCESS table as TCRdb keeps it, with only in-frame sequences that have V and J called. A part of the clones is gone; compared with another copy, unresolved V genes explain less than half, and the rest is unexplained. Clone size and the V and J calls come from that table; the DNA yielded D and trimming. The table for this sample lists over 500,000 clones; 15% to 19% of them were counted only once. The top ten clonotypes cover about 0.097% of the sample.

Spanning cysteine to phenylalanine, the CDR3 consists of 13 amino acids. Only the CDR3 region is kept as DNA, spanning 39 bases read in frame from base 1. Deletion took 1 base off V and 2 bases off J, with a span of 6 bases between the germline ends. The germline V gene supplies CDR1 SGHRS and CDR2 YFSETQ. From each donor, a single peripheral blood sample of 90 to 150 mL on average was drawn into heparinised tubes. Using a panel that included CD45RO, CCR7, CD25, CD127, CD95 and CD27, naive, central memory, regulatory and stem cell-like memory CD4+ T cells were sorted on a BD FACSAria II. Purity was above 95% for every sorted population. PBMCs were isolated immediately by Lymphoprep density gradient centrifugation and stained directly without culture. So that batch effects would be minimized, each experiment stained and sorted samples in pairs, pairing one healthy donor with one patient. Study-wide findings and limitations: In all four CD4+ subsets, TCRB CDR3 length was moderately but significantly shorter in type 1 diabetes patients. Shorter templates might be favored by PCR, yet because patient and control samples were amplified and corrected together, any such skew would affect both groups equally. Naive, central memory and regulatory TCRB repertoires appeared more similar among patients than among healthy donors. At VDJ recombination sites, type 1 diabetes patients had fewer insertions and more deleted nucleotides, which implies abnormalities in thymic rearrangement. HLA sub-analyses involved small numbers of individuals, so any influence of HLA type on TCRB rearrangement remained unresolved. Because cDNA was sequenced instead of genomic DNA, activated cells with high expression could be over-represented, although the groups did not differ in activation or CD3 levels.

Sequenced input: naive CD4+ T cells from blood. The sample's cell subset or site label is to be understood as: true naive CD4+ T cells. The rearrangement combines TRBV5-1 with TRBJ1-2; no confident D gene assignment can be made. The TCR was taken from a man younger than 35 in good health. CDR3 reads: CASSLSDNYGYTF. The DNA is TGCGCCAGCAGCTTGTCAGACAACTATGGCTACACCTTC.